The 16 T cell receptor beta chains listed next were all sequenced from one sample in a study of T cells in Graves' hyperthyroidism and ophthalmopathy. TCR beta CDR3 sequences were amplified from RNA transcripts. First-round RT-PCR with HTBI primers amplified the TCR CDR3 region. TCRdb fed the multiplex PCR reads into MiXCR, producing one record per CDR3 protein. This sample has about 700,000 distinct CDR3 sequences; 14% occur once, and the top ten carry 10%. Source material: blood. Receptors originate from a woman under 30 with Graves' hyperthyroidism.

The chain uses TRBV3-1 and TRBJ1-2, with D maybe TRBD1 (5 bases). This CDR3 comprises 14 residues. Germline-derived CDR1 and CDR2 are LGHDT and YNNKEL (reference sequence). With 1 base removed from V and 4 bases from J, the gap between germline ends came to 10 bases. The CDR3 DNA reads as TGTGCCAGCAGCCAAGGGAGACAGACCTATGGCTACACCTTC. Translated: CASSQGRQTYGYTF.

In its sample, this clonotype was seen many times. The chain is built from TRBV28 and TRBJ1-2, with 8 bases that match TRBD1. With V trimmed by 6 bases and J by 0 bases, 6 bases remained unmatched. This CDR3 region has 15 residues. Germline CDR1 reads MDHEN; CDR2 reads SYDVKM. The DNA for the CDR3 is TGTGCCAGCAGCTCGGGGACAGGAGCTAACTATGGCTACACCTTC. Translated: CASSSGTGANYGYTF.

This clonotype was seen ten or more times. The rearrangement links TRBV30 to TRBJ2-7; no clear D gene. The CDR3 has 10 amino acids. The germline V gene has CDR1 GTSNPN and CDR2 SVGIG (reference sequence). The V and J ends lost 5 bases and 2 bases respectively, with 4 bases between them. The CDR3 sequence: CAWGTYEQYF. CDR3 DNA sequence: TGTGCCTGGGGTACCTACGAGCAGTACTTC.

This chain connects TRBV2 to TRBJ2-1, with D unresolved. Germline lookup yields CDR1 SNHLY and CDR2 FYNNEI. The V end was cut by 1 base, the J end by 7 bases, with 8 bases between. This CDR3 is 13 amino acids long. CDR3 coding DNA: TGTGCCAGCAGTGAAGTTATCAGGAATGAGCAGTTCTTC. Translated: CASSEVIRNEQFF.

This clonotype was seen repeatedly, ten times or more. The chain employs TRBV11-2 and TRBJ2-2; 9 positions match TRBD2. The CDR3 length is 16 residues. Germline V gene lookup returns CDR1 SGHAT and CDR2 FQNNGV. The V and J ends lost 1 base and 0 bases, in that order; junction bases with no gene match: 0. DNA for the CDR3: TGTGCCAGCAGCTTAGGACTAGCGGCGAACACCGGGGAGCTGTTTTTT. Its protein is CASSLGLAANTGELFF.

This clonotype turned up a few times. The J gene is TRBJ2-7, the V gene TRBV11-2; 9 bases align to TRBD1. J lost 5 bases, V lost 1 base, and 3 bases had no gene match. Germline V lookup: CDR1 SGHAT, CDR2 FQNNGV. This CDR3 has 14 residues. DNA of the CDR3: TGTGCCAGCAGCTTAGTAGGGACAGGGAACGAGCAGTACTTC. This encodes CASSLVGTGNEQYF.

The J gene is TRBJ2-5, the V gene TRBV2; 9 nucleotides agree with TRBD2. This CDR3 is 15 amino acids long. V shed 3 bases, J shed 6 bases, and the junction held 8 bases outside the gene matches. Germline V lookup: CDR1 SNHLY, CDR2 FYNNEI. This CDR3 reads CASSEIAGVYKTQYF. The CDR3 nucleotides are TGTGCCAGCAGTGAGATAGCGGGAGTCTATAAGACCCAGTACTTC.

There are many counts of this clonotype. This chain uses TRBV7-2 with TRBJ2-5; D is possibly TRBD1 or TRBD2 (5 bases each). Germline V gives CDR1 SGHTA, CDR2 FQGNSA. The V and J ends lost 0 bases and 1 base respectively, with 6 bases between them. This CDR3 region has 14 residues. CDR3 nucleotides: TGTGCCAGCAGCTTAGCGAGGGGCCAAGAGACCCAGTACTTC. It translates to CASSLARGQETQYF. Complete variable domain (other parts from reference TRBV7-2 and TRBJ2-5): GAGVSQSPSNKVTEKGKDVELRCDPISGHTALYWYRQSLGQGLEFLIYFQGNSAPDKSGLPSDRFSAERTGGSVSTLTIQRTQQEDSAVYLCASSLARGQETQYFGPGTRLLVL.

This clonotype has at least ten counts. The chain employs TRBV5-1 and TRBJ1-1, with 9 bases matching TRBD1. The V gene's germline CDR1 is SGHRS and CDR2 YFSETQ. The CDR3 totals 15 residues. Trimming cost V 3 bases and J 4 bases; bases outside gene matches: 7. The CDR3 nucleotides read TGCGCCAGCAGCTCCCAGGACAGGGGCGGCACTGAAGCTTTCTTT. This sequence encodes CASSSQDRGGTEAFF.

V is TRBV28 and J is TRBJ2-5, with TRBD2 identical over 10 bases. Trimming took 1 base from V and 4 from J; bases not matched to a gene: 15. The CDR3 totals 19 residues. Germline V gives CDR1 MDHEN, CDR2 SYDVKM. The CDR3 sequence: CASSLSFQEASGSRETQYF. The CDR3 coding sequence is TGTGCCAGCAGTTTATCTTTTCAGGAGGCTAGCGGGAGTCGAGAGACCCAGTACTTC.

The genes are TRBV6-1 and TRBJ1-5; unclear D gene. Per the germline V gene, CDR1 is MNHNS and CDR2 is SASEGT. This CDR3 is built from 17 residues. With 1 base removed from V and 0 bases from J, the gap between germline ends came to 13 bases. The CDR3 sequence: CASSEGSHGYSNQPQHF. CDR3 in DNA: TGTGCCAGCAGTGAAGGAAGTCACGGATATAGCAATCAGCCCCAGCATTTT.

This clonotype was detected a few times. V usage is TRBV10-3 and J usage is TRBJ2-7; no reliable D call. CDR1 and CDR2 from the germline V gene are ENHRY and SYGVKD. This CDR3 region has 13 residues. The germline V and J ends were trimmed by 10 bases and 0 bases, with 13 bases remaining between them. CDR3 coding DNA: TGTGCCACCCTAGGTGCAGGCTCCTACGAGCAGTACTTC. Translating it yields CATLGAGSYEQYF.

This clonotype appeared a few times. The V and J genes are TRBV30 and TRBJ2-7; D not certain. With 1 base removed from V and 6 bases from J, the gap between germline ends came to 16 bases. The CDR3 covers 14 residues. Germline lookup yields CDR1 GTSNPN and CDR2 SVGIG (reference sequence). This CDR3 reads CAWSGTRMIGEQYF. The CDR3 coding sequence is TGTGCCTGGAGTGGGACCAGGATGATTGGCGAGCAGTACTTC.

This clonotype was observed at least ten times. The CDR3 DNA reads as TGTGCCAGCAGCTTAGTTATGGCAGGGGCGGCTGTACGAACTGAAGCTTTCTTT. Residues: CASSLVMAGAAVRTEAFF. The chain is built from TRBV7-2 and TRBJ1-1; D might be TRBD1 (6 bases). V was pared by 1 base and J by 5 bases, with 23 bases between. This CDR3 has 18 residues. The germline CDR1 and CDR2 sequences are SGHTA and FQGNSA.

This clonotype was seen at least ten times. J is TRBJ2-1 and V is TRBV12-3 or TRBV12-4, with 7 bases matching TRBD2. The length of the CDR3 is 17 residues. The V gene end was trimmed by 3 bases and the J gene end by 4 bases; junction bases not matched to a gene: 12. The CDR3 spells CASSFRWSGTRYNEQFF. For the CDR3, the DNA is TGTGCCAGCAGTTTTAGGTGGAGCGGGACTCGTTACAATGAGCAGTTCTTC.

The V and J genes are TRBV6-7 and TRBJ1-5, with a possible D match to TRBD1 (6 bases). TRBV6-7 carries the ORF label, with uncertain function. The CDR3 consists of 15 residues. The germline V and J ends were trimmed by 4 bases and 5 bases, with 15 bases remaining between them. The chain's CDR3 is CASSSIGTRDQPQHF. CDR3 in DNA: TGTGCCAGCAGTTCCATCGGGACAAGGGATCAGCCCCAGCATTTT.